This T cell receptor beta chain was observed in a study of spatial heterogeneity in lung cancer (dated by TCRdb to between 2018 and 2020). The study in broad terms: Donors were 72 patients with early-stage, untreated non-small cell lung cancer from the lung TRACERx cohort. Follow-up PBMC samples were sequenced whenever the samples were available, and the median time to follow-up was roughly two years after resection. More beta-chain than alpha-chain transcripts were consistently detected, likely reflecting higher beta-chain transcript abundance. In the raw uncorrected reads, each unique combination of TCR and UMI appeared more than ten times on average. The study quantitatively compared TCR alpha and beta repertoires across multiple tumor regions, matched nontumor lung and blood in non-small cell lung cancer. Nonsynonymous mutation counts, determined by whole-exome sequencing of tumor tissue, were related to features of the TCR repertoire. Both alpha and beta chains were TCR-sequenced in samples taken at surgery, namely 220 tumor regions, around 61 matched nontumor lung samples and 45 to 60 PBMC samples.

Beyond this particular receptor, the publication reports: Ubiquitous expanded tumor TCRs were found in blood more often at tumor resection than at routine follow-up. Only 14 patients were included in the comparisons of baseline and follow-up blood repertoires. Additional single-cell paired TCR alpha and beta sequencing was considered necessary to confirm, at a functional level, the hypothesis that regional TCRs recognize regional mutations.

This clonotype was recorded a few times. The antigen this receptor binds is unknown. No much larger clone exists at a distance of one base, and base qualities are not known. Libraries were prepared through 5' RACE. The listed sequencing device is NextSeq 500. In the TCR library protocol, a unique molecular identifier was attached to each TCR cDNA molecule so that PCR and sequencing errors could be corrected. Processing in the source paper ran as follows. TCR identification, UMI-based error correction and CDR3 extraction were all carried out with Decombinator tools. Expanded TCRs were defined as those above a frequency of 2 per 1,000, corresponding to the top 1% of the tumor frequency distribution. Rényi diversity was computed with the R vegan package after subsampling each repertoire 100 times to 5,000 TCRs. To build CDR3 similarity networks, amino acid triplet string-kernel similarity was used, and CDR3s were connected when their pairwise similarity was above 0.82. Using fastp trimming at Q25 and MiXCR clonotype assembly, TCRdb reanalyzed the public sequencing data and kept in-frame beta chains. Every CDR3 protein is listed once, alongside the most common genes and DNA of its rows. The V and J calls come from TCRdb's annotation, not from the publication. This sample lists about 120,000 distinct CDR3 sequences; 10% to 15% were detected once. The top ten constitute approximately 17% of the sample.

The germline ends are 9 bases apart after V is trimmed by 4 bases and J by 6 bases. Sequences SGHTA (CDR1) and FQGTGA (CDR2) are obtained from the germline V gene. The CDR3 runs 13 amino acids, cysteine and phenylalanine included. Only the CDR3 part of the read is kept: 39 bases, read in frame from the first base. In light of the paper, this sample's time point label describes: blood at routine non-recurrence follow-up after resection. Without any cell sorting, TCR sequencing was performed on whole RNA extracted either from tumor and nontumor lung tissue or from cryopreserved PBMC samples. A patient was chosen for TCR sequencing only when enough RNA was available from at least two tumor regions.

In this chain, TRBV7-3 is recombined with TRBJ2-2, with the D gene call left open. This material consisted of PBMCs, taken at follow-up. This clonotype was sampled from a male donor with early-stage non-small cell lung cancer. This receptor has the CDR3 CASSSRGAGELFF. The DNA reads as follows: TGTGCCAGCAGCTCTAGAGGTGCCGGGGAGCTGTTTTTT.